The clone carrying this T cell receptor (beta chain) appeared a few times. What it recognizes is unknown. The sample comes from a study of cytomegalovirus exposure and HLA in healthy donors. Whole-study results and caveats: Cytomegalovirus-associated TCR beta chains were listed, numbering roughly 150. TRBV6-2, TRBV6-3 and other indistinguishable V segments were excluded.

Trimming took 2 bases from V and 4 from J; bases not matched to a gene: 1. In germline, CDR1 is MNHEY, CDR2 SMNVEV (reference sequence). This CDR3 region has 15 residues. Amplification used 60 Vbeta primers and 13 Jbeta primers. TCRdb's table, derived via immunoSEQ multiplex PCR, lists solely in-frame clones and lacks some. The table lists approximately 160,000 clones, 68% of them singletons, with over 1.2% in the top ten. The chain uses TRBV27 and TRBJ2-6, with TRBD1 matching over 8 bases. Sequences were obtained from PBMCs. This sequence was found in a man aged 45-65 years in good health and CMV-seronegative. CDR3 in amino acids: CASSLNRGGANVLTF. CDR3 sequence (DNA): TGTGCCAGCAGTTTAAACAGGGGGGGGGCCAACGTCCTGACTTTC.